This TCR beta chain was recovered during a study of T cell responses to AZD1222 COVID-19 vaccine. Using immunoSEQ multiplex PCR, the repertoire was profiled, and TCRdb retains in-frame clones only, with some absent. Here the sample spans 150,000 to 200,000 clones, 90% to 95% being singletons. There are 14 residues in the CDR3. Germline V lookup: CDR1 SGHTA, CDR2 FQGTGA. V shed 5 bases and J 8 bases; nucleotides not matched to a gene: 6. This sequence originates from an adult in good health. This chain joins TRBV7-3 and TRBJ1-4, with 9 bases identical to TRBD1. This specimen consisted of peripheral blood, obtained on day 0 of AZD1222 vaccination. The CDR3 DNA is TGTGCCAGCAGCGATGGGACAGGGAGAGAAAAACTGTTTTTT. Amino acid sequence: CASSDGTGREKLFF.